This T cell receptor (beta chain) is from a study of memory CD4+ T cells and cytomegalovirus serostatus. Study results and limitations: CMV serostatus prediction reached median AUC roughly 0.95, or 0.91 with US-trained model.

Only in-frame clones appear in the TCRdb table, and some are missing; sequencing was by immunoSEQ multiplex PCR. Among approximately 74,000 clones, 60% to 85% were seen once, and the ten largest hold approximately 4.5%. As to this clone: The antigen is undetermined.

The sort gate was single viable CD3+CD4+CD8-CD45RO+ cells for memory CD4+ T cells. Germline CDR1 reads SGHNT; CDR2 reads YYREEE (reference sequence). The V gene end was trimmed by 2 bases and the J gene end by 3 bases; junction bases not matched to a gene: 3. The CDR3 covers 15 residues. The chain links TRBV5-4 to TRBJ2-2; TRBD1 aligns across 8 bases. The TCR originated in an adult in good health and CMV-seropositive. The sample consisted of memory CD4+ T cells from blood. This CDR3 is CASSFGQGDTGELFF. Written as DNA, the CDR3 is TGTGCCAGCAGCTTCGGACAGGGTGACACCGGGGAGCTGTTTTTT.